One sample yielded the 26 T cell receptor beta chains listed below, sequenced in a study of cytomegalovirus exposure and HLA in healthy donors. Primers included in the PCR were 60 Vbeta and 13 Jbeta primers. Measured with immunoSEQ multiplex PCR; TCRdb has only the in-frame clones, and not every one. This sample has 70,000 to 95,000 clones, with 70% to 90% found just once. Input material: PBMCs. The source is a woman aged 18-29 years in good health and CMV-seropositive.

This sequence joins TRBV27 and TRBJ1-2, with D maybe TRBD1 (6 bases). Germline V gene data show CDR1 as MNHEY and CDR2 as SMNVEV (reference sequence). The germline V and J ends were trimmed by 5 bases and 0 bases, with 13 bases remaining between them. CDR3 length equals 15 residues. For the CDR3, the DNA is TGTGCCAGCAGTCGGCAGGGGCTAGCTAACTATGGCTACACCTTC. Its translation: CASSRQGLANYGYTF.

This sequence joins TRBV2 and TRBJ1-5; D is unresolved. Looked up from germline, CDR1 is SNHLY and CDR2 is FYNNEI. The CDR3 spans 15 residues. V gave up 2 bases and J gave up 3 bases, with 11 bases separating them. The CDR3 DNA reads as TGTGCCAGCAGTGAATATGGGCAGCTCAATCAGCCCCAGCATTTT. It encodes CASSEYGQLNQPQHF.

The rearrangement uses TRBV10-2 and TRBJ2-7; D not certain. V was clipped by 1 base and J by 4 bases, with 8 bases between them. Germline-derived CDR1 and CDR2 are WSHSY and SAAADI. The CDR3 totals 13 residues. For the CDR3, the DNA is TGCGCCAGCAGTGAGTTTGAGAGGTACGAGCAGTACTTC. It yields the protein CASSEFERYEQYF.

CDR3 protein: CASHPPSITSGDLETQYF. The CDR3 DNA is TGTGCAAGTCACCCCCCGTCAATCACTAGCGGAGACTTAGAGACCCAGTACTTC. The J gene is TRBJ2-5, the V gene TRBV12-2; the table's D call, TRBD2, was not checked against the DNA. TRBV12-2 is classified as a pseudogene. The CDR3 loop spans 18 amino acids.

The chain carries TRBV7-9 and TRBJ1-3; D is ambiguous. V was shortened by 1 base and J by 8 bases, with 9 bases between the two germline ends. The CDR3 has 13 amino acids. CDR1 and CDR2 (germline): SEHNR, FQNEAQ (reference sequence). CDR3 sequence: CASSLVLRDTIYF. CDR3 nucleotide sequence: TGTGCCAGCAGCTTAGTTCTTCGCGACACCATATATTTT.

J is TRBJ2-7 and V is TRBV15; 10 positions match TRBD2. Trimming at V came to 0 bases and at J to 6 bases, leaving 5 bases not matched to a gene. This CDR3 is 15 amino acids long. Germline values: CDR1 LNHNV, CDR2 YYDKDF (reference sequence). The CDR3 is CATSREASGSSEQYF. CDR3 bases: TGTGCCACCAGCAGAGAAGCTAGCGGGAGTAGCGAGCAGTACTTC.

The chain employs TRBV5-6 and TRBJ2-3; 8 bases line up with TRBD2. The germline CDR1 and CDR2 sequences are SGHDT and YYEEEE. The CDR3 runs to 16 residues. Trimming cost V 0 bases and J 6 bases; bases outside gene matches: 9. The CDR3 sequence: CASSLAGTSFRDTQYF. The CDR3 nucleotides read TGTGCCAGCAGCTTGGCGGGGACTAGTTTTCGCGATACGCAGTATTTT.

The V call is TRBV7-9, the J call TRBJ1-2, with 8 bases lining up with TRBD1. This CDR3 has 14 amino acids. J lost 6 bases, V lost 6 bases, and 9 bases had no gene match. CDR1 SEHNR and CDR2 FQNEAQ come from the germline V gene (reference sequence). The CDR3 protein is CASSFTSGGDGYTF. In DNA form, the CDR3 reads TGTGCCAGCAGTTTCACCTCAGGGGGCGATGGCTACACCTTC.

The rearrangement links TRBV4-1 to TRBJ2-1; no firm D call. This CDR3 has 13 amino acids. CDR1 is MGHRA, CDR2 YSYEKL, per germline. V lost 0 bases and J 5 bases, leaving 5 bases between the germline ends. The CDR3 DNA reads as TGCGCCAGCAGCCAAGACAACAACAATGAGCAGTTCTTC. It yields the protein CASSQDNNNEQFF.

The chain links TRBV30 to TRBJ1-1; TRBD1 agrees at 7 bases. This CDR3 is built from 13 residues. The trim removed 0 bases at V and 11 bases at J, leaving 9 bases unmatched. In germline, CDR1 is GTSNPN, CDR2 SVGIG (reference sequence). CDR3 residues: CAWSVLGGLGAFF. Written as DNA, the CDR3 is TGTGCCTGGAGTGTATTAGGGGGCCTAGGCGCTTTCTTT.

This chain links TRBV19 with TRBJ1-3, with TRBD1 matching over 8 bases. The CDR3 has 15 amino acids. Germline V lookup: CDR1 LNHDA, CDR2 SQIVND (reference sequence). J gave up 3 bases and V 4 bases, and 5 bases lay outside the gene matches. The CDR3 is CASSNDRGGGNTIYF. CDR3 coding DNA: TGTGCCAGTAGTAACGACAGGGGAGGTGGAAACACCATATATTTT.

Only one count was recorded for this clone. The chain joins TRBV7-2 to TRBJ1-2, with TRBD1 identical over 7 bases. Per germline, CDR1 SGHTA and CDR2 FQGNSA. This CDR3 is 13 amino acids long. V lost 5 bases and J lost 8; bases outside the gene matches: 8. DNA of the CDR3: TGTGCCAGCAGCCTTGACAGGGTGGGAGGCTACACCTTC. Residues: CASSLDRVGGYTF.

The J gene is TRBJ1-1, the V gene TRBV10-3, with D possibly matching TRBD1 (5 bases). Trimming stripped 7 bases from V and 11 bases from J, with 17 bases between. CDR1 ENHRY and CDR2 SYGVKD come from the germline V gene. This CDR3 is built from 12 residues. The CDR3 nucleotides read TGTGCCATCACGGGGGAGAGATTGGTGGCTTTCTTT. As protein: CAITGERLVAFF.

This clone was observed once. V and J are TRBV5-4 and TRBJ2-1, with 10 bases lining up with TRBD2. J gave up 0 bases and V 0 bases, and 6 bases lay outside the gene matches. Per the germline V gene, CDR1 is SGHNT and CDR2 is YYREEE (reference sequence). The CDR3 totals 18 residues. In DNA form, the CDR3 reads TGTGCCAGCAGCTTGGTCGCTAGCGGGGGAAGCTCCTACAATGAGCAGTTCTTC. As protein: CASSLVASGGSSYNEQFF.

The chain couples TRBV5-1 to TRBJ2-1; 9 bases match TRBD1. The CDR3 has 17 residues. Germline trimming cut 4 bases from V and 5 bases from J; bases unmatched to any gene: 13. CDR1 is SGHRS and CDR2 is YFSETQ in the germline V gene. The CDR3, as DNA: TGCGCCAGCAGCCCCGCGATAGGACAGGGGATGAACAATGAGCAGTTCTTC. Its protein is CASSPAIGQGMNNEQFF.

The V and J genes are TRBV7-9 and TRBJ1-3; D is unclear. Trimming shortened V by 4 bases and J by 0 bases, and 10 bases separated the two germline ends. This CDR3 comprises 15 residues. Germline CDR1 and CDR2: SEHNR and FQNEAQ (reference sequence). CDR3 region: CASSSPGSSGNTIYF. CDR3 DNA: TGTGCCAGCAGCTCCCCCGGGAGCTCTGGAAACACCATATATTTT.

The J gene is TRBJ1-1, the V gene TRBV5-1, with 8 bases aligning to TRBD1. Trimming took 5 bases from V and 3 from J; bases not matched to a gene: 12. CDR1 SGHRS and CDR2 YFSETQ come from the germline V gene. CDR3 length equals 16 residues. The CDR3 nucleotides are TGCGCCAGCAGACGCCCCGAGCAGGGGGCGGACACTGAAGCTTTCTTT. The encoded protein is CASRRPEQGADTEAFF.

The chain links TRBV28 to TRBJ2-2, with TRBD1 as a possible D gene (6 bases). CDR1 and CDR2 from the germline V gene are MDHEN and SYDVKM. V gave up 8 bases and J gave up 1 base, with 8 bases separating them. The CDR3 runs to 13 residues. The CDR3 reads CASRTENTGELFF. CDR3 in DNA: TGTGCCAGCCGGACAGAGAACACCGGGGAGCTGTTTTTT. Based on the CDR3 plus reference TRBV28 and TRBJ2-2, the full variable domain is DVKVTQSSRYLVKRTGEKVFLECVQDMDHENMFWYRQDPGLGLRLIYFSYDVKMKEKGDIPEGYSVSREKKERFSLILESASTNQTSMYLCASRTENTGELFFGEGSRLTVL.

The genes are TRBV12-5 and TRBJ1-2; weak D call: TRBD1 (5 bases). The CDR3 covers 13 residues. V lost 0 bases and J lost 7, with 9 bases in between. From germline, CDR1 is LGHNT and CDR2 FRNRAP. This CDR3 is CASGLVSGVGYTF. CDR3 coding DNA: TGTGCTAGTGGTTTGGTATCGGGGGTTGGCTACACCTTC.

This clone was observed once. The chain carries TRBV4-1 and TRBJ1-4; D not certain. The CDR3 runs 16 residues. The ends were cut back, 0 bases at V and 7 bases at J, with 15 bases in the middle. Germline CDR1 is MGHRA and CDR2 is YSYEKL. CDR3 nucleotide sequence: TGCGCCAGCAGCCAAGATTTGGTGCCAGGTAGTGAAAAACTGTTTTTT. This gives the protein CASSQDLVPGSEKLFF.

The chain uses TRBV5-6 and TRBJ1-1; maybe TRBD1 (5 bases). Trimming stripped 0 bases from V and 6 bases from J, with 9 bases between. The length of the CDR3 is 13 residues. Germline V gives CDR1 SGHDT, CDR2 YYEEEE. The CDR3 spells CASSLGGVPEAFF. CDR3 bases: TGTGCCAGCAGCTTGGGGGGGGTCCCTGAAGCTTTCTTT.

This clone was counted between two and nine times. The V and J genes are TRBV19 and TRBJ1-1, with D perhaps matching TRBD1 (5 bases). The germline CDR1 and CDR2 sequences are LNHDA and SQIVND (reference sequence). The CDR3 runs 15 residues. Deletions cut 1 base from V and 5 bases from J, with 14 bases between. CDR3: CASSIGAGEWTEAFF. For the CDR3, the DNA is TGTGCCAGTAGTATAGGAGCGGGGGAATGGACTGAAGCTTTCTTT.

V and J are TRBV4-1 and TRBJ2-3; TRBD2 matches 9 bases. With V trimmed by 3 bases and J by 8 bases, 15 bases remained unmatched. Per germline, CDR1 MGHRA and CDR2 YSYEKL. This CDR3 contains 17 residues. CDR3 DNA sequence: TGCGCCAGCAGCCACCCTCCCCATAGCGGGGGTGTGGGTACGCAGTATTTT. It is translated as CASSHPPHSGGVGTQYF.

The rearrangement uses TRBV19 and TRBJ2-7, with 9 bases aligning to TRBD2. CDR1 and CDR2 (germline): LNHDA, SQIVND (reference sequence). The CDR3 contains 14 residues. J lost 3 bases, V lost 4 bases, and 4 bases had no gene match. The CDR3, as DNA: TGTGCCAGTAGTACTCTAGCGGGGCACTACGAGCAGTACTTC. Translation gives CASSTLAGHYEQYF. Variable domain in full (rest from reference TRBV19 and TRBJ2-7): DGGITQSPKYLFRKEGQNVTLSCEQNLNHDAMYWYRQDPGQGLRLIYYSQIVNDFQKGDIAEGYSVSREKKESFPLTVTSAQKNPTAFYLCASSTLAGHYEQYFGPGTRLTVT.

The rearrangement links TRBV9 to TRBJ2-3, with D hard to call. Germline lookup yields CDR1 SGDLS and CDR2 YYNGEE. The germline V and J ends were trimmed by 3 bases and 2 bases, with 10 bases remaining between them. There are 14 residues in the CDR3. CDR3 sequence reads: CASSGNYITDTQYF. The CDR3 nucleotides are TGTGCCAGCAGCGGTAACTATATCACAGATACGCAGTATTTT. The whole variable domain, remainder taken from reference TRBV9 and TRBJ2-3, is DSGVTQTPKHLITATGQRVTLRCSPRSGDLSVYWYQQSLDQGLQFLIQYYNGEERAKGNILERFSAQQFPDLHSELNLSSLELGDSALYFCASSGNYITDTQYFGPGTRLTVL.

J is TRBJ2-1 and V is TRBV4-1, with a tentative D call TRBD1 (6 bases). V was clipped by 5 bases and J by 4 bases, with 18 bases between them. Germline loops: CDR1 MGHRA, CDR2 YSYEKL. CDR3 size: 16 residues. CDR3: CASSRPGTSVYNEQFF. CDR3 coding DNA: TGCGCCAGCAGCAGGCCCGGGACATCGGTATACAATGAGCAGTTCTTC.